This TCR beta chain was identified during a study of T-cell memory formation after mild COVID-19. Study details: Most TCR clusters belonged to a single donor. The study's findings and limits: The study found balanced CD4/CD8 in clones contracting day 15 to 85 and a CD4+ lean in later expanders.

TCRdb analysed the 5' RACE reads with MiXCR anew, one entry per CDR3 protein. Of some 210,000 distinct CDR3 sequences detected, 27% appear once; the ten largest clones hold approximately 10%. Germline lookup yields CDR1 GTSNPN and CDR2 SVGIG (reference sequence). The CDR3 runs 12 residues. V lost 3 bases and J lost 2, with 7 bases in between. Note on this clonotype: Its antigen is undetermined.

Input material: PBMCs or a T cell subset sorted from them (not recorded which). The V call is TRBV30, the J call TRBJ1-1; D call uncertain. The receptor was isolated from an adult woman who had mild COVID-19 (a few samples of this study predate the infection). Cell type and time point are not known. CDR3 nucleotides: TGTGCCTGGAGGGCTTTTAACACTGAAGCTTTCTTT. Protein: CAWRAFNTEAFF. Looking up the rest from reference TRBV30 and TRBJ1-1 gives the full variable domain: SQTIHQWPATLVQPVGSPLSLECTVEGTSNPNLYWYRQAAGRGLQLLFYSVGIGQISSEVPQNLSASRPQDRQFILSSKKLLLSDSGFYLCAWRAFNTEAFFGQGTRLTVV.